This T cell receptor beta chain derives from a study of T cell changes during pregnancy in multiple sclerosis. The V gene's germline CDR1 is MNHEY and CDR2 SMNVEV (reference sequence). Trimming took 6 bases from V and 5 from J, leaving 8 bases between them. The CDR3 has 12 residues. TCRdb's copy holds only in-frame clones and misses some; the assay was immunoSEQ multiplex PCR. The sample has some 46,000 clones; approximately 92% are singletons. The sample here was peripheral blood, taken in the third trimester of pregnancy. The rearrangement uses TRBV27 and TRBJ2-1; no firm D call. The TCR comes from a female donor with multiple sclerosis, enrolled in a pregnancy study. The CDR3 region has the DNA TGTGCCAGCAGGTTACTAAACAATGAGCAGTTCTTC. It specifies CASRLLNNEQFF.